Below, 9 T cell receptor delta chains from the same sample are listed, as sequenced in a study of delta chains in infants with herpesvirus infections. TCR cDNA was made from PBMC RNA with gamma- and delta-chain-specific primers. With CATT, TCRdb re-called clones from the RT-PCR reads. This table holds 1,300 to 1,500 delta-chain clones, 20% to 25% found once. Sequenced here: peripheral blood, sampled at time point 2 of longitudinal follow-up. These TCRs come from a human donor who was a Ugandan infant, either HIV-exposed or HIV-unexposed (not recorded which).

Relative to its sample, this clone is medium-sized (0.01 to 0.1%). The chain's CDR3 is CALGASYGRDSKLIF. The CDR3 region has the DNA TGTGCTCTTGGGGCTTCCTACGGGAGGGATTCAAAACTCATCTTT. The chain employs TRDV1 and TRDJ1; TRDD2 matches at 8 bases. V shed 4 bases, J shed 8 bases, and the junction held 12 bases outside the gene matches. Germline-derived CDR1 and CDR2 are TSWWSYY and QGS. The CDR3 sequence is 15 residues long.

V and J are TRDV1 and TRDJ1; D perhaps matches TRDD2 (7 bases). CDR1 TSWWSYY and CDR2 QGS come from the germline V gene. The CDR3 is 19 amino acids. Between the trimmed V and J ends, which lost 3 bases and 0 bases, there was a span of 23 bases. DNA of the CDR3: TGTGCTCTTGGGGACATTTTCCTACTCGGGTGGGGGGACACCGATAAACTCATCTTT. This sequence encodes CALGDIFLLGWGDTDKLIF.

The chain is built from TRDV3 and TRDJ1; 10 positions agree with TRDD3. CDR3 length: 22 amino acids. Germline CDR1 reads TVYSNPD; CDR2 reads GDNSRS (reference sequence). The V and J ends lost 2 bases and 2 bases, in that order; junction bases with no gene match: 29. The CDR3 protein is CAFGPTLLPLEGGYGVTDKLIF. The CDR3 nucleotides read TGTGCCTTTGGGCCTACCCTCCTACCTCTTGAAGGGGGATACGGGGTTACCGATAAACTCATCTTT.

This clone was observed a few times. The V gene is TRDV1, the J gene TRDJ1; no clear D. Trimming took 3 bases from V and 1 from J, leaving 12 bases between them. Germline V gene lookup returns CDR1 TSWWSYY and CDR2 QGS. This CDR3 spans 15 amino acids. DNA of the CDR3: TGTGCTCTTGGGGACCGGTCTGGAGCCACCGATAAACTCATCTTT. As protein: CALGDRSGATDKLIF.

The chain employs TRDV1 and TRDJ1; possible D gene TRDD3, 7 bases. This CDR3 is 23 amino acids long. V lost 3 bases to trimming and J lost 0 bases, with 35 bases between them. Germline assignment: CDR1 TSWWSYY and CDR2 QGS. The CDR3: CALGDGLPRLGSPRGTYTDKLIF. CDR3 nucleotide sequence: TGTGCTCTTGGGGACGGCCTTCCCCGACTGGGGTCCCCGAGGGGCACCTACACCGATAAACTCATCTTT.

Judged by abundance, this clone is medium-sized. The chain is built from TRDV1 and TRDJ1; 7 bases line up with TRDD3. The CDR3 extends over 12 amino acids. The V and J ends lost 4 bases and 6 bases, in that order; junction bases with no gene match: 2. Germline V gene data show CDR1 as TSWWSYY and CDR2 as QGS. The CDR3 here is CALGAGGYKLIF. CDR3 sequence (DNA): TGTGCTCTTGGGGCTGGGGGCTATAAACTCATCTTT.

This clone is large by share. V usage is TRDV1 and J usage is TRDJ2; D may be TRDD3 (6 bases). Looked up from germline, CDR1 is TSWWSYY and CDR2 is QGS. V was pared by 0 bases and J by 4 bases, with 24 bases between. The CDR3 extends over 20 amino acids. CDR3 DNA sequence: TGTGCTCTTGGGGAACTTCAGGGGAAGGGGATGGCGTGGGGGACAGCACAACTCTTCTTT. It encodes CALGELQGKGMAWGTAQLFF.

This clone is medium-sized within its sample. The rearrangement links TRDV1 to TRDJ1; D tentatively fits TRDD2 or TRDD3 (8 bases each). Germline CDR1 is TSWWSYY and CDR2 is QGS. The V gene lost 5 bases and the J gene lost 0 bases, with 37 bases spanning the gap. This CDR3 comprises 23 residues. In DNA, the CDR3 is TGTGCTCTTGGGAAGATAGTCCTTCCTATCGTACTGGGGGGTGCCTCGGACACCGATAAACTCATCTTT. Translating it yields CALGKIVLPIVLGGASDTDKLIF.

This clone is medium-sized by share. The V gene is TRDV1, the J gene TRDJ1, with 11 bases that match TRDD3. The germline CDR1 and CDR2 sequences are TSWWSYY and QGS. The CDR3 sequence is 21 residues long. The V and J ends lost 2 bases and 2 bases, in that order; junction bases with no gene match: 19. The CDR3: CALGEVLLRDWGISETDKLIF. CDR3 DNA: TGTGCTCTTGGGGAAGTTCTGTTGCGGGACTGGGGGATAAGTGAGACCGATAAACTCATCTTT.